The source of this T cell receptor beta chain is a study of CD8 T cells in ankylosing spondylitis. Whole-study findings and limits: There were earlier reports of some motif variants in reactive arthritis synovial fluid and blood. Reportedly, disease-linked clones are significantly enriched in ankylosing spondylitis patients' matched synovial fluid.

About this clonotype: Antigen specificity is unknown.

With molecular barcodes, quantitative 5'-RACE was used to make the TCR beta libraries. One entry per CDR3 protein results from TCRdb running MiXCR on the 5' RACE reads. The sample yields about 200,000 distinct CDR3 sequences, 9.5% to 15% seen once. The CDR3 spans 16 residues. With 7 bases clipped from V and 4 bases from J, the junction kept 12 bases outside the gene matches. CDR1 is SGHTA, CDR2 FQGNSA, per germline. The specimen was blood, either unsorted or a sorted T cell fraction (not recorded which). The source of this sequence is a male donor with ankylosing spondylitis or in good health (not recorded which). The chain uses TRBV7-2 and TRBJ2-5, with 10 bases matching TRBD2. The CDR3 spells CASTSLYIAGGETQYF. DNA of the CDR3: TGTGCCAGCACCTCACTCTATATAGCGGGGGGAGAGACCCAGTACTTC.